Listed below are T cell receptor beta chains from one sample, sequenced in a study of blood T cells in healthy people across ages. TCRdb processed the 5' RACE reads anew with MiXCR; each CDR3 protein has one entry. The profile shows approximately 1.5 million distinct CDR3 sequences, about 35% of them singletons. The sample taken for sequencing was blood. The receptors shown here come from a woman in her 30s in good health. Both conserved end residues are part of each CDR3. A D gene is named only where the DNA matches it firmly. Not all rows give a size; the values are once, few, many and, for expanded clones, a class.

D: TRBD1; size: few; V: TRBV5-6; J: TRBJ2-1; DNA: TGTGCCAGCAGCTCGGACAGGGGGTTCTACAATGAGCAGTTCTTC; CDR3: CASSSDRGFYNEQFF
D: .; size: few; V: TRBV7-9; J: TRBJ2-3; DNA: TGTGCCAGCAGCGTCGGACAGATCACAGATACGCAGTATTTT; CDR3: CASSVGQITDTQYF
D: .; size: .; V: TRBV12-3/TRBV12-4; J: TRBJ2-5; DNA: TGTGCCAGCAGCCTAAGGAGGACGGGGGAGACCCAGTACTTC; CDR3: CASSLRRTGETQYF
D: .; size: .; V: TRBV4-2; J: TRBJ2-4; DNA: TGTGCCAGCAGCCAAGGCTCTCAAGCCAAAAACATTCAGTACTTC; CDR3: CASSQGSQAKNIQYF
D: .; size: few; V: TRBV20-1; J: TRBJ1-1; DNA: TGCAGTGCTAGAGTTTCTGGAAACACTGAAGCTTTCTTT; CDR3: CSARVSGNTEAFF
D: .; size: once; V: TRBV2; J: TRBJ2-3; DNA: TGTGCCAGCGAGCCCGGACGAGGGATCACAGATACGCAGTATTTT; CDR3: CASEPGRGITDTQYF
D: .; size: .; V: TRBV27; J: TRBJ2-3; DNA: TGTGCCAAGAGACATACGCGCGTTATCCGCACAGATACGCAGTATTTT; CDR3: CAKRHTRVIRTDTQYF
D: TRBD2; size: .; V: TRBV11-2; J: TRBJ2-1; DNA: TGTGCCAGCAGCTCGATGGTGGAACTAGCGGGAGGGCCATCCCCATACAATGAGCAGTTCTTC; CDR3: CASSSMVELAGGPSPYNEQFF
D: .; size: once; V: TRBV20-1; J: TRBJ2-3; DNA: TGCAGTGCTAGAGATCTCCGAACCAACGCAGATACGCAGTATTTT; CDR3: CSARDLRTNADTQYF
D: .; size: few; V: TRBV11-2; J: TRBJ2-1; DNA: TGTGCCAGCAGCTTAGGGGGGGTAGGGGGAATCTACAATGAGCAGTTCTTC; CDR3: CASSLGGVGGIYNEQFF
D: .; size: many; V: TRBV27; J: TRBJ2-7; DNA: TGTGCCAGCAGTACCGGGGTCTCCTACGAGCAGTACTTC; CDR3: CASSTGVSYEQYF
D: TRBD2; size: few; V: TRBV12-3/TRBV12-4; J: TRBJ2-3; DNA: TGTGCCAGCAGTCCGGGACTAGCGGGAGGTCCCTCTTCAGATACGCAGTATTTT; CDR3: CASSPGLAGGPSSDTQYF
D: .; size: few; V: TRBV14; J: TRBJ1-4; DNA: TGTGCCAGCAGCCAAGTGAGTGACGGCGAAAAACTGTTTTTT; CDR3: CASSQVSDGEKLFF
D: .; size: many; V: TRBV13; J: TRBJ2-7; DNA: TGTGCCAGCGGAACACCACCAACCTACGAGCAGTACTTC; CDR3: CASGTPPTYEQYF
D: .; size: .; V: TRBV21-1; J: TRBJ2-1; DNA: TGTGCCAGCAGCAAAGCGTGGGGAGGTATAATGGGACAGGGCACGAAACGGGATGAGCAGTTCTTC; CDR3: CASSKAWGGIMGQGTKRDEQFF
D: .; size: few; V: TRBV3-1; J: TRBJ2-1; DNA: TGTGCCAGCAGCCCGGAACTTAGCTCCTACAATGAGCAGTTCTTC; CDR3: CASSPELSSYNEQFF
D: .; size: few; V: TRBV12-3/TRBV12-4; J: TRBJ2-3; DNA: TGTGCCAGCTGGGGCGGGGTGCCAGATACGCAGTATTTT; CDR3: CASWGGVPDTQYF
D: .; size: few; V: TRBV7-3; J: TRBJ2-1; DNA: TGTGCCAGCAGCTTAGTGATAGCGGTTTACAATGAGCAGTTCTTC; CDR3: CASSLVIAVYNEQFF
D: .; size: few; V: TRBV28; J: TRBJ1-5; DNA: TGTGCCAGCAGTTTGTCCCTGAAGGGTCAGCCCCAGCATTTT; CDR3: CASSLSLKGQPQHF